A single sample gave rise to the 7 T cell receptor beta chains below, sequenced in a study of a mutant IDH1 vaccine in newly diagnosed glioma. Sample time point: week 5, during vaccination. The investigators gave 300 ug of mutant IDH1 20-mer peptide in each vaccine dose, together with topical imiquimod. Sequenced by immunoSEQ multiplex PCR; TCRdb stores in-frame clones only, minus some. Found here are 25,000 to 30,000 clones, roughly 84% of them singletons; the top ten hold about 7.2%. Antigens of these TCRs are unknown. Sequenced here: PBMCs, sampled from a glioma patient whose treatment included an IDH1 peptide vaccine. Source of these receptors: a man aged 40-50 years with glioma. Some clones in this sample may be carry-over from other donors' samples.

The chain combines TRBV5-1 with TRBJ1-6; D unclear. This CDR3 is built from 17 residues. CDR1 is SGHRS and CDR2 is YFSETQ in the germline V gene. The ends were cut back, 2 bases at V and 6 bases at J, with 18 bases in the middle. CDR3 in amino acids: CASSLSISRQVNSPLHF. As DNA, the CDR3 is TGCGCCAGCAGCTTATCGATTTCGCGGCAGGTTAATTCACCCCTCCACTTT.

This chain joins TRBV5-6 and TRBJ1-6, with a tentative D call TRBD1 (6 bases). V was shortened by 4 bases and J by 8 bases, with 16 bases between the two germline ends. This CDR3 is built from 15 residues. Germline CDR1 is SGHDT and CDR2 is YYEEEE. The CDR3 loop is CASSPLQGDHSPLHF. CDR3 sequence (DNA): TGTGCCAGCAGCCCATTACAGGGAGACCATTCACCCCTCCACTTT.

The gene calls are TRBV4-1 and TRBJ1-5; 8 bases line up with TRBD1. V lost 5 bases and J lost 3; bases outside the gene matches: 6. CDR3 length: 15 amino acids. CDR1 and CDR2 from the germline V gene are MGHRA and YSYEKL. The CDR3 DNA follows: TGCGCCAGCAGCACTAGACAGGGGCCCAATCAGCCCCAGCATTTT. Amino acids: CASSTRQGPNQPQHF.

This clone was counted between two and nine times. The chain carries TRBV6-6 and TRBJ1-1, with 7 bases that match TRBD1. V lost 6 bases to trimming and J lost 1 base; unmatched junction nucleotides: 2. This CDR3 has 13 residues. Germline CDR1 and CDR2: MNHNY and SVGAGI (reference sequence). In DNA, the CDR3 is TGTGCCAGCAGCGACAGGGAGAACACTGAAGCTTTCTTT. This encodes CASSDRENTEAFF.

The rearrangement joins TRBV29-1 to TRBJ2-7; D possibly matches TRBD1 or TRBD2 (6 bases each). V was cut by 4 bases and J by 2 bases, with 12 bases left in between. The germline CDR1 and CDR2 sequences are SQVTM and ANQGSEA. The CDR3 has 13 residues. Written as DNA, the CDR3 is TGCAGCGTTGGAAGGGGGGAGCCCTACGAGCAGTACTTC. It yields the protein CSVGRGEPYEQYF.

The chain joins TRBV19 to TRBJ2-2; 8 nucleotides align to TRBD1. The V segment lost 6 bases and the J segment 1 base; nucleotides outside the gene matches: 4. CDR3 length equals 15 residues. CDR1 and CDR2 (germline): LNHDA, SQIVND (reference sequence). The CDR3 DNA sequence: TGTGCCAGTAGGCGGACAGGGCAGAACACCGGGGAGCTGTTTTTT. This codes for CASRRTGQNTGELFF.

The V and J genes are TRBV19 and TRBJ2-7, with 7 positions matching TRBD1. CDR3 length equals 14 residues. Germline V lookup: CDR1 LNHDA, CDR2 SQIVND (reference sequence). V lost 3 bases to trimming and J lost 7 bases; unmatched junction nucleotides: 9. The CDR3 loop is CASSIAGTAWEQYF. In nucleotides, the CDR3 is TGTGCCAGTAGTATCGCCGGGACAGCCTGGGAGCAGTACTTC.